The T cell receptor beta chain under discussion was sequenced for a study of blood T cell repertoires in COVID-19. Study at large: The United States, Italy and Spain supplied acute and convalescent COVID-19 samples. PBMCs, B-cell-depleted T cells, or T cells provided the cDNA or gDNA that made up the material.

Per the germline V gene, CDR1 is SNHLY and CDR2 is FYNNEI. The CDR3 is made up of 16 amino acids. V lost 6 bases and J lost 4; bases outside the gene matches: 11. Original analysis: By means of reference gene primer amplification, nucleated cell counts were estimated. The data were produced by immunoSEQ multiplex PCR, yet TCRdb's version contains in-frame clones alone and is incomplete. D and trimming come from the DNA, and the V and J calls and clone size come from that table. The sample has about 260,000 clones, 88% seen once; the top ten hold approximately 3.8%. This chain joins TRBV2 and TRBJ2-1; 8 bases map to TRBD1. This TCR derives from a man in his fifties or sixties who had recovered from COVID-19. The sequencing input was peripheral blood. CDR3 amino acids: CASRKPGTGLYNEQFF. The CDR3 bases are TGTGCCAGCAGAAAACCCGGGACAGGCTTATACAATGAGCAGTTCTTC.